This T cell receptor beta chain came from a study of T-cell reconstitution after alpha-beta-depleted transplantation in children (dated by TCRdb to 2015 to 2016). Concerning the study at large: T-cell immune reconstitution after TCRalphabeta/CD19-depleted allogeneic hematopoietic cell transplantation in children was quantitatively tracked in the study by means of TCR repertoire profiling.

Trimming at the junction amounts to 0 bases on V and 1 base on J, and the germline ends lie 10 bases apart. Sequences SGHRS (CDR1) and YFSETQ (CDR2) are obtained from the germline V gene. The CDR3 spans 15 residues, from the cysteine through the phenylalanine. CDR3 DNA is the only sequence kept; it has 45 bases, read in frame from the first base. This clonotype was observed many times. The antigen it binds to is not known. No base quality values were provided; no much bigger clone lies one nucleotide off. Receptors were amplified or captured by PCR. TCRdb lists the instrument as Illumina HiSeq 2500. TCR libraries were prepared with molecular barcoding, using unique molecular identifiers to normalize TCRbeta repertoire quantification. The public reads were quality trimmed at Q25 with fastp and then assembled into clones with MiXCR by TCRdb, keeping productive beta chains. Every entry covers one CDR3 protein and lists the most common genes and DNA from its rows. The sample records 420,000 or so distinct CDR3 sequences, about 11% of which are singletons. Together, the top ten hold approximately 5% of the sample.

This sequence was found in a human donor who donated a stem cell graft to a child with acute myeloid leukemia. In this chain, TRBV5-1 is recombined with TRBJ1-1; the best D guess is TRBD1, with 6 bases matching. This specimen was PBMCs from the stem cell graft donor, taken from the stem cell graft. For the CDR3, the sequence is CASSLARTANTEAFF. In nucleotide form, the sequence is TGCGCCAGCAGCTTGGCTCGGACAGCGAACACTGAAGCTTTCTTT.